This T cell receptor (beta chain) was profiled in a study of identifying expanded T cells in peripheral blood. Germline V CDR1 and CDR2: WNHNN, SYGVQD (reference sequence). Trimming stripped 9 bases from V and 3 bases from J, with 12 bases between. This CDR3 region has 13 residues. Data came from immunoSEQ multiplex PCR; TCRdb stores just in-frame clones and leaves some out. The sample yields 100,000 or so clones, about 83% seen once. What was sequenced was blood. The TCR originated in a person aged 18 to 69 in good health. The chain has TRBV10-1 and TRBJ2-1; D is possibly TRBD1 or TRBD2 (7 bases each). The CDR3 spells CASSGGDYNEQFF. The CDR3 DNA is TGCGCCAGTTCAGGGGGGGACTACAATGAGCAGTTCTTC.